This T cell receptor (beta chain) was found in a study of early T cells in non-severe SARS-CoV-2 infection. On the study more broadly: With bulk RNA from unsorted whole blood as input, sequencing yielded unpaired chains. Whole-study findings and limits: Anti-spike CD8 responses were favored in VDJdb matching, and private and CD4 specificities were missed.

TCRdb re-analysed the 5' RACE reads in MiXCR, keeping a single row per CDR3 protein. The sample lists about 48,000 distinct CDR3 sequences; 5% to 6% were seen once. At least ten counts were recorded for this clonotype. The target antigen is unknown. The CDR3 consists of 12 residues. Per germline, CDR1 SGHTA and CDR2 FQGTGA. The V and J ends lost 5 bases and 7 bases, in that order; junction bases with no gene match: 4. V usage is TRBV7-3 and J usage is TRBJ1-1; 7 bases line up with TRBD1. Specimen: whole blood, collected at baseline. The receptor's source is an adult who was a healthcare worker with PCR-confirmed SARS-CoV-2 infection or an uninfected control (not recorded which). The CDR3 protein is CASSPAGGEAFF. CDR3 DNA sequence: TGTGCCAGCAGCCCCGCAGGGGGTGAAGCTTTCTTT. The whole variable domain, remainder taken from reference TRBV7-3 and TRBJ1-1, is GAGVSQTPSNKVTEKGKYVELRCDPISGHTALYWYRQSLGQGPEFLIYFQGTGAADDSGLPNDRFFAVRPEGSVSTLKIQRTERGDSAVYLCASSPAGGEAFFGQGTRLTVV.